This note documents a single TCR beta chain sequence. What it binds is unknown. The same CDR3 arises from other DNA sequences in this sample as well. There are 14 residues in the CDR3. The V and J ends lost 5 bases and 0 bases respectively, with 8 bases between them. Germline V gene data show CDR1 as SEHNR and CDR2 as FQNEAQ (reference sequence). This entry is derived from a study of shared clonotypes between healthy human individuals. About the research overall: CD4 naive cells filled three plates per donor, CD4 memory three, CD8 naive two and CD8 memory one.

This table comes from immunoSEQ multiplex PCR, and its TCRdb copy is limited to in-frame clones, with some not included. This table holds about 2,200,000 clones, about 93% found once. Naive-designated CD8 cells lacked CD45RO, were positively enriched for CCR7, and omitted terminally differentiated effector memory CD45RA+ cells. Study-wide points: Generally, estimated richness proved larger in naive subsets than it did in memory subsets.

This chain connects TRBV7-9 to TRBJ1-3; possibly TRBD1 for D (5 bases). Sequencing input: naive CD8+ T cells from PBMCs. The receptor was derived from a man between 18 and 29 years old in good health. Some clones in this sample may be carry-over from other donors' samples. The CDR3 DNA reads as TGTGCCAGCAGCCCCGGGGGCTCTGGAAACACCATATATTTT. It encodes CASSPGGSGNTIYF.